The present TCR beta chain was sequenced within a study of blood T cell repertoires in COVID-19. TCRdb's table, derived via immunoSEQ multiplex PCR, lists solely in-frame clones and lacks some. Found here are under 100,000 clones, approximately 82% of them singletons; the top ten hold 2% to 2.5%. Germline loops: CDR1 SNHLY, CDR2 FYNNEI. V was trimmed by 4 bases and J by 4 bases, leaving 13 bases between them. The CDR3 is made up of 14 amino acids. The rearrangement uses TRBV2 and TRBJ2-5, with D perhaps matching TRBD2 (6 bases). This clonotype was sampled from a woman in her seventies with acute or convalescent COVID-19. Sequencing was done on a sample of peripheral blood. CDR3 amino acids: CASSAHLGGETQYF. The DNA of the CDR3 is TGTGCCAGCAGTGCCCACCTGGGGGGAGAGACCCAGTACTTC. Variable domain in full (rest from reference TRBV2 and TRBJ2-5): EPEVTQTPSHQVTQMGQEVILRCVPISNHLYFYWYRQILGQKVEFLVSFYNNEISEKSEIFDDQFSVERPDGSNFTLKIRSTKLEDSAMYFCASSAHLGGETQYFGPGTRLLVL.